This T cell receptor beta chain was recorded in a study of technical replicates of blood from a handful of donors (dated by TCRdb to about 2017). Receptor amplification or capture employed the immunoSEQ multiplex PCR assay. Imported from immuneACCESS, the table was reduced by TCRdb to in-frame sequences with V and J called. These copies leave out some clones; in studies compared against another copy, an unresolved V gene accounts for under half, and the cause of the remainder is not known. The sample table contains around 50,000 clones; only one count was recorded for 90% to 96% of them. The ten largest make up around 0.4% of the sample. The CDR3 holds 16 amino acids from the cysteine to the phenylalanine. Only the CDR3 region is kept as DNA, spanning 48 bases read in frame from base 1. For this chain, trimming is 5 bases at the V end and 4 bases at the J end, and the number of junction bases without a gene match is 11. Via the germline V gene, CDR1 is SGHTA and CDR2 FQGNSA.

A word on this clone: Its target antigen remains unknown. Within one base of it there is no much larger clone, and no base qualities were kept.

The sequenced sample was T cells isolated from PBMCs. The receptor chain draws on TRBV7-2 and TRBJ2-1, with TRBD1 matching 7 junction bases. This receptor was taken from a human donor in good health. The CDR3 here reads CASSETGAPPYNEQFF. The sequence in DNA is TGTGCCAGCAGCGAAACAGGGGCGCCCCCTTACAATGAGCAGTTCTTC.